This entry lists 26 T cell receptor beta chains sequenced from one sample in a study of a mutant IDH1 vaccine in newly diagnosed glioma. The table came from immunoSEQ multiplex PCR; TCRdb's copy has only in-frame clones and leaves some out. The repertoire holds roughly 28,000 clones, with around 80% as singletons. As for time point: week 23, last vaccination. Vaccination used 300 ug of mutant IDH1 20-mer peptide per dose, with topical imiquimod. These receptors have no identified antigens. This material consisted of PBMCs, taken from a glioma patient whose treatment included an IDH1 peptide vaccine. These TCRs come from a woman between 18 and 29 years old with glioma.

V is TRBV10-3 and J is TRBJ1-1; the D is unclear. CDR3 length: 15 amino acids. Trimming took off 2 bases at V and 0 bases at J, with 10 bases between the two ends. CDR1 is ENHRY and CDR2 is SYGVKD in the germline V gene. The CDR3 nucleotides read TGTGCCATCAGTGAGACGGGCACTCTGAACACTGAAGCTTTCTTT. It is translated as CAISETGTLNTEAFF.

The J gene is TRBJ1-1, the V gene TRBV5-8; D uncertain. This CDR3 has 16 residues. Germline V gene data show CDR1 as SGHTS and CDR2 as YDEGEE. Trimming stripped 2 bases from V and 5 bases from J, with 19 bases between. The CDR3 here is CASSFDTGRAWTEAFF. The DNA for the CDR3 is TGTGCCAGCAGCTTCGACACCGGTAGAGCGTGGACTGAAGCTTTCTTT.

The V gene is TRBV18, the J gene TRBJ2-3; D is unclear. The germline CDR1 and CDR2 sequences are KGHSH and LQKENI. This CDR3 is 12 amino acids long. V lost 4 bases and J 4 bases, leaving 6 bases between the germline ends. CDR3 region: CASSRGSDTQYF. The DNA for the CDR3 is TGTGCCAGCTCACGAGGATCAGATACGCAGTATTTT.

This clone was counted a few times. V gene TRBV9 combines with J gene TRBJ2-3, with D perhaps being TRBD1 or TRBD2 (5 bases each). Germline CDR1 is SGDLS and CDR2 is YYNGEE. The CDR3 runs to 16 residues. With 4 bases removed from V and 0 bases from J, the gap between germline ends came to 15 bases. The CDR3 region is CASSTGLTFSTDTQYF. CDR3 in DNA: TGTGCCAGCAGCACAGGACTGACCTTTAGCACAGATACGCAGTATTTT.

CDR3 in amino acids: CASYNVETQYF. CDR3 DNA sequence: TGTGCCAGCTACAACGTGGAGACCCAGTACTTC. V usage is TRBV5-5 and J usage is TRBJ2-5; D gene ambiguous. CDR1 is SGHKS and CDR2 is YYEKEE in the germline V gene (reference sequence). V shed 7 bases and J shed 5 bases, with 9 bases lying between them. This CDR3 is 11 amino acids long.

The J gene is TRBJ2-4, the V gene TRBV13; weak D call: TRBD2 (5 bases). The CDR3 extends over 16 amino acids. CDR1 is PRHDT, CDR2 FYEKMQ, per germline (reference sequence). Deletions cut 0 bases from V and 6 bases from J, with 15 bases between. CDR3 loop: CASSLGPLRVGNIQYF. DNA of the CDR3: TGTGCCAGCAGCTTAGGCCCCCTGAGGGTGGGAAACATTCAGTACTTC.

This rearrangement joins TRBV7-9 to TRBJ2-7; a weak D match, TRBD2 (7 bases). The V and J ends lost 8 bases and 3 bases respectively, with 14 bases between them. The CDR3 consists of 13 residues. Germline CDR1 is SEHNR and CDR2 is FQNEAQ (reference sequence). The CDR3, as DNA: TGTGCCAGCGCGGGGGCACAGCGCTACGAGCAGTACTTC. Its translation: CASAGAQRYEQYF.

This chain links TRBV25-1 with TRBJ2-1; 10 bases align to TRBD2. This CDR3 comprises 15 residues. Germline-derived CDR1 and CDR2 are MGHDK and SYGVNS. After removal of 3 bases from V and 4 bases from J, the junction contained 3 bases not matched to a gene. The CDR3 nucleotides read TGTGCCAGCAGTGATAGCGGGGGGCAGTACAATGAGCAGTTCTTC. This codes for CASSDSGGQYNEQFF.

J is TRBJ2-2 and V is TRBV27; 7 nucleotides agree with TRBD1. J gave up 5 bases and V 5 bases, and 5 bases lay outside the gene matches. The CDR3 sequence is 14 residues long. CDR1 and CDR2 from the germline V gene are MNHEY and SMNVEV (reference sequence). In DNA form, the CDR3 reads TGTGCCAGCAGTAAAGACAGGGCGACCGGGGAGCTGTTTTTT. This translates into CASSKDRATGELFF.

This clone occurred once. V gene TRBV5-6 combines with J gene TRBJ1-1, with D hard to call. This CDR3 contains 13 residues. V lost 7 bases, J lost 1 base, and 11 bases lay in between. Germline V CDR1 and CDR2: SGHDT, YYEEEE. CDR3 DNA: TGTGCCAGCCGAAGGTTCTCGAACACTGAAGCTTTCTTT. Residues: CASRRFSNTEAFF.

The chain has TRBV6-4 and TRBJ2-3, with 13 bases aligning to TRBD2. There are 15 residues in the CDR3. From germline, CDR1 is MRHNA and CDR2 SNTAGT. The trim removed 3 bases at V and 4 bases at J, leaving 1 base unmatched. The CDR3 coding sequence is TGTGCCAGCAGTGAACTAGCGGGAGGGGCAGATACGCAGTATTTT. It yields the protein CASSELAGGADTQYF.

V gene TRBV5-1 combines with J gene TRBJ1-5, with TRBD1 matching 7 bases. This CDR3 contains 13 residues. The junction had 1 base not matched to a gene; V was cut back by 4 bases and J by 3 bases. Germline V gene data show CDR1 as SGHRS and CDR2 as YFSETQ. CDR3 bases: TGCGCCAGCAGCCAGGGGGACAATCAGCCCCAGCATTTT. It specifies CASSQGDNQPQHF.

This clone occurred a few times. The rearrangement links TRBV25-1 to TRBJ1-1; D not certain. Germline V gene lookup returns CDR1 MGHDK and CDR2 SYGVNS. The V end lost 3 bases, the J end lost 2 bases, and 10 bases lay between the germline ends. The CDR3 covers 14 residues. The DNA of the CDR3 is TGTGCCAGCAGTGAGAGGACCTTAAACACTGAAGCTTTCTTT. This encodes CASSERTLNTEAFF.

The rearrangement uses TRBV7-9 and TRBJ2-1; 9 bases align to TRBD1. Germline CDR1 is SEHNR and CDR2 is FQNEAQ (reference sequence). V shed 4 bases, J shed 7 bases, and the junction held 8 bases outside the gene matches. The CDR3 consists of 15 residues. DNA for the CDR3: TGTGCCAGCAGCTCACCTCGGGACAGGGCAAATGAGCAGTTCTTC. Translated: CASSSPRDRANEQFF.

Worth noting for this clone: One end of the junction does not line up with germline, which may come from a read error. CDR3 residues: CASSPMPEGEKLFF. In nucleotides, the CDR3 is TGTGCCAGCAGCCCCATGCCCGAGGGCGAAAAGCTGTTTTTT. The V call is TRBV4-2, the J call TRBJ1-4; D gene unclear. CDR3 size: 14 residues. CDR1 and CDR2 (germline): LGHNA, YNFKEQ.

The chain joins TRBV6-8 to TRBJ2-3; D is uncertain. V was shortened by 6 bases and J by 0 bases, with 16 bases between the two germline ends. Per the germline V gene, CDR1 is MNHGY and CDR2 is SAAAGT. This CDR3 has 16 amino acids. The CDR3 here is CASRSRSSPSTDTQYF. The CDR3 DNA follows: TGTGCCAGCAGGTCAAGGAGTTCACCTAGCACAGATACGCAGTATTTT.

The chain combines TRBV7-9 with TRBJ1-4; 7 nucleotides match TRBD1. Germline lookup yields CDR1 SEHNR and CDR2 FQNEAQ (reference sequence). Trimming took 5 bases from V and 5 from J; bases not matched to a gene: 8. The length of the CDR3 is 15 residues. CDR3 region: CASSGGTVRNEKLFF. In nucleotides, the CDR3 is TGTGCCAGCAGCGGAGGGACAGTTAGAAATGAAAAACTGTTTTTT.

The chain couples TRBV11-3 to TRBJ1-3; D not certain. Deletions cut 8 bases from V and 0 bases from J, with 17 bases between. The germline V gene encodes CDR1 SGHNT and CDR2 YENEEA. The CDR3 is made up of 16 amino acids. The CDR3 spells CASAESGSNSGNTIYF. The DNA for the CDR3 is TGTGCCAGCGCCGAGTCCGGATCAAACTCTGGAAACACCATATATTTT. Full variable domain (missing parts from reference TRBV11-3 and TRBJ1-3): EAGVVQSPRYKIIEKKQPVAFWCNPISGHNTLYWYLQNLGQGPELLIRYENEEAVDDSQLPKDRFSAERLKGVDSTLKIQPAELGDSAVYLCASAESGSNSGNTIYFGEGSWLTVV.

In this sample, this clone turned up a few times. The CDR3 DNA reads as TGTGCCAGCAGCCCCTGGGAGGGGAACACTGAAGCTTTCTTT. As protein: CASSPWEGNTEAFF. This chain links TRBV9 with TRBJ1-1; D unclear. Trimming took off 4 bases at V and 1 base at J, with 11 bases between the two ends. The germline V gene encodes CDR1 SGDLS and CDR2 YYNGEE. This CDR3 comprises 14 residues.

The chain uses TRBV4-1 and TRBJ2-1; 11 nucleotides align to TRBD2. CDR3 length equals 16 residues. V was pared by 4 bases and J by 4 bases, with 6 bases of the junction left unmatched. Germline CDR1 is MGHRA and CDR2 is YSYEKL. The CDR3 protein is CASSRGLAEAYNEQFF. DNA of the CDR3: TGCGCCAGCAGCCGGGGACTAGCGGAGGCTTACAATGAGCAGTTCTTC.

The V and J genes are TRBV18 and TRBJ1-1; tentatively, D is TRBD1 (6 bases). Between the trimmed V and J ends, which lost 4 bases and 3 bases, there was a span of 18 bases. There are 16 residues in the CDR3. CDR1 and CDR2 from the germline V gene are KGHSH and LQKENI. The CDR3 region has the DNA TGTGCCAGCTCACTCGGACAGAGCCAGGCCTACACTGAAGCTTTCTTT. This encodes CASSLGQSQAYTEAFF. Full variable domain (outside the CDR3, taken from reference TRBV18 and TRBJ1-1): NAGVMQNPRHLVRRRGQEARLRCSPMKGHSHVYWYRQLPEEGLKFMVYLQKENIIDESGMPKERFSAEFPKEGPSILRIQQVVRGDSAAYFCASSLGQSQAYTEAFFGQGTRLTVV.

The chain uses TRBV11-3 and TRBJ1-2; TRBD1 matches at 8 bases. The trim removed 5 bases at V and 8 bases at J, leaving 10 bases unmatched. CDR1 and CDR2 (germline): SGHNT, YENEEA. There are 14 residues in the CDR3. CDR3 in amino acids: CASSIGQGWKGYTF. The CDR3 region has the DNA TGTGCCAGCAGCATAGGACAGGGTTGGAAGGGCTACACCTTC.

The chain uses TRBV7-8 and TRBJ2-7; D may match TRBD1 or TRBD2 (7 bases each). Germline V gene data show CDR1 as SGHVS and CDR2 as FQNEAQ. The CDR3 runs to 15 residues. The germline V and J ends were trimmed by 2 bases and 0 bases, with 11 bases remaining between them. CDR3 amino acids: CASSLSGGDSYEQYF. DNA of the CDR3: TGTGCCAGCAGCTTATCAGGGGGGGACTCCTACGAGCAGTACTTC.

The chain has TRBV27 and TRBJ2-3; D remains ambiguous. This CDR3 spans 14 amino acids. V lost 4 bases to trimming and J lost 2 bases, with 10 bases between them. In germline, CDR1 is MNHEY, CDR2 SMNVEV (reference sequence). The CDR3 sequence: CASSSPSYTDTQYF. The CDR3 DNA sequence: TGTGCCAGCAGTTCTCCCTCCTACACAGATACGCAGTATTTT.

This sequence joins TRBV7-9 and TRBJ2-6, with 7 bases fitting TRBD1. V lost 4 bases and J lost 2; bases outside the gene matches: 2. This CDR3 spans 15 amino acids. From germline, CDR1 is SEHNR and CDR2 FQNEAQ (reference sequence). The CDR3 DNA reads as TGTGCCAGCAGCTGGCAGGGGGCTGGGGCCAACGTCCTGACTTTC. Residues: CASSWQGAGANVLTF.

The chain has TRBV11-2 and TRBJ1-1; D is possibly TRBD1 (5 bases). The CDR3 spans 15 residues. The V end lost 0 bases, the J end lost 8 bases, and 16 bases lay between the germline ends. CDR1 is SGHAT, CDR2 FQNNGV, per germline. The CDR3 region is CASSLDPGKGREAFF. The CDR3 region has the DNA TGTGCCAGCAGCTTAGATCCAGGGAAGGGCAGAGAAGCTTTCTTT.